This T cell receptor beta chain comes out of a study of T cell responses to AZD1222 COVID-19 vaccine. Note on this clone: What it binds is unknown.

The CDR3 is made up of 15 amino acids. Germline V CDR1 and CDR2: SGHNT, YYREEE (reference sequence). V lost 4 bases and J lost 2; bases outside the gene matches: 4. Study outcomes and limitations: Most donors were white British, females outnumbered males, and clonal diversity was possibly underestimated. Among vaccine-associated CD4 TCRs, coverage spanned spike, with dominance at 160-218 and 743-854. Nearly half of unique spike-specific TCRs reportedly avoided B.1.351 and B.1.1.7 mutated regions.

The table came from immunoSEQ multiplex PCR; TCRdb's copy has only in-frame clones and leaves some out. The sample has some 150,000 clones, about nine tenths seen once; the top ten hold 6.9%. The clonotype originates from an adult who had recovered from COVID-19. Here the sequenced sample was peripheral blood, taken after recovery from COVID-19. The chain recombines TRBV5-4 with TRBJ2-2; TRBD1 aligns across 8 bases. The CDR3 spells CASSPGGFNTGELFF. In nucleotides, the CDR3 is TGTGCCAGCAGCCCAGGGGGCTTTAACACCGGGGAGCTGTTTTTT.